The present TCR beta chain was sequenced within a study of cytomegalovirus exposure and HLA in healthy donors. Whole-study findings and limits: In a later analysis, V- and J-gene trimming of beta chains associated with a DCLRE1C missense variant, replicated independently. Cytomegalovirus status was reportedly diagnosed by the classifier with high sensitivity and specificity. A later analysis showed that HLA-associated TCR beta chains had undergone more clonal expansion than equally common others.

Between the trimmed V and J ends, which lost 0 bases and 4 bases, there was a span of 7 bases. This CDR3 spans 13 amino acids. Germline CDR1 GTSNPN, CDR2 SVGIG (reference sequence). The PCR ran on 60 Vbeta and 13 Jbeta primers. Repertoires were generated with immunoSEQ multiplex PCR, while TCRdb's copy carries only in-frame clones and drops some. The sample contains about 130,000 clones, just under 75% of which appear only once. As for this clone: Its antigen is unidentified.

The clonotype comes from a man in his 60s in good health and CMV-seropositive. V and J are TRBV30 and TRBJ1-5; no reliable D call. What was sequenced was PBMCs. For the CDR3, the DNA is TGTGCCTGGAGTGTAGGGAGTAATCAGCCCCAGCATTTT. This sequence encodes CAWSVGSNQPQHF. The full variable domain, in which reference TRBV30 and TRBJ1-5 provide the parts outside the CDR3, is SQTIHQWPATLVQPVGSPLSLECTVEGTSNPNLYWYRQAAGRGLQLLFYSVGIGQISSEVPQNLSASRPQDRQFILSSKKLLLSDSGFYLCAWSVGSNQPQHFGDGTRLSIL.